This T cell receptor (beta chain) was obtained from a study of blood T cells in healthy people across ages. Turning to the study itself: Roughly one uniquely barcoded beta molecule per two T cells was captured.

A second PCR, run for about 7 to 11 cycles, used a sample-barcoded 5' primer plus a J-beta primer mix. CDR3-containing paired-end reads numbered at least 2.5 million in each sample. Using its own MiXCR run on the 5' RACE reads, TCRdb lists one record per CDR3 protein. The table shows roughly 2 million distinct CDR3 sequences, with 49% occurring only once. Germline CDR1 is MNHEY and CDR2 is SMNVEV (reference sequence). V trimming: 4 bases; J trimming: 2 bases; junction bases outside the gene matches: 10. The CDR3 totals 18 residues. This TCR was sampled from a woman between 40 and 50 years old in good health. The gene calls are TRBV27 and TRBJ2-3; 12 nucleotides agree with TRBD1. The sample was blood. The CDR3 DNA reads TGTGCCAGCAGTTCCGGGACAGGGGGCGTAGGGTCCACAGATACGCAGTATTTT. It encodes CASSSGTGGVGSTDTQYF.